One sample yielded the 7 T cell receptor beta chains listed below, sequenced in a study of blood T cell repertoires in COVID-19. Sequencing used immunoSEQ multiplex PCR; TCRdb keeps in-frame clones, though not all of them. The sample shows 200,000 or so clones, just over 85% of them seen only once. The specimen sequenced was peripheral blood. The origin of the receptors is a man aged 50 to 59 with acute or convalescent COVID-19.

The CDR3 sequence is CASRSAGSNYGYTF. The CDR3 DNA reads as TGTGCCAGTCGGTCTGCGGGTAGCAACTATGGCTACACCTTC. V gene TRBV6-5 combines with J gene TRBJ1-2, with D unclear. V gave up 9 bases and J gave up 2 bases, with 16 bases separating them. CDR1 is MNHEY, CDR2 SVGAGI, per germline. The CDR3 extends over 14 amino acids.

The chain combines TRBV5-1 with TRBJ2-7, with TRBD1 identical over 7 bases. CDR3 size: 14 residues. The J segment lost 5 bases and the V segment lost 3 bases, leaving 8 bases of the junction unmatched. The V gene's germline CDR1 is SGHRS and CDR2 YFSETQ. The CDR3 region is CASSSSTGWNEQYF. CDR3 coding DNA: TGCGCCAGCAGCTCCTCGACAGGGTGGAACGAGCAGTACTTC.

This chain links TRBV3-1 (or the pseudogene TRBV3-2) with TRBJ2-4; D perhaps matches TRBD1 (5 bases). The CDR3 contains 16 residues. Trimming cost V 0 bases and J 5 bases, with 14 bases left between them. CDR1 is LGHDT and CDR2 is YNNKEL in the germline V gene (reference sequence). The CDR3 loop is CASSQDFTAGQNIQYF. The CDR3 region has the DNA TGTGCCAGCAGCCAAGATTTTACCGCAGGGCAAAACATTCAGTACTTC.

The rearrangement links TRBV6-5 to TRBJ1-2, with D hard to call. CDR3 size: 14 residues. V was trimmed by 6 bases and J by 1 base, leaving 12 bases between them. Germline V gene sequence: CDR1 MNHEY, CDR2 SVGAGI. CDR3 protein: CASRADGNNYGYTF. The CDR3 DNA reads as TGTGCCAGCAGAGCGGACGGTAATAACTATGGCTACACCTTC.

The J gene is TRBJ2-7, the V gene TRBV12-5; perhaps TRBD2 as D (6 bases). This CDR3 contains 13 residues. Germline loops: CDR1 LGHNT, CDR2 FRNRAP. Trimming took off 5 bases at V and 6 bases at J, with 14 bases between the two ends. CDR3 nucleotides: TGTGCTAGTGGTCCCCCCCGGGGAGGCGAGCAGTACTTC. Translating it yields CASGPPRGGEQYF.

The V and J genes are TRBV11-2 and TRBJ1-2, with 7 bases lining up with TRBD1. From germline, CDR1 is SGHAT and CDR2 FQNNGV. With V trimmed by 1 base and J by 4 bases, 3 bases remained unmatched. CDR3 length: 14 residues. This chain's CDR3 is CASSLGSGGYGYTF. The DNA for the CDR3 is TGTGCCAGCAGCTTAGGGTCAGGGGGCTATGGCTACACCTTC.

V gene TRBV19 combines with J gene TRBJ2-2; D possibly corresponds to TRBD2 (6 bases). This CDR3 spans 14 amino acids. Between the trimmed V and J ends, which lost 5 bases and 3 bases, there was a span of 10 bases. CDR1 is LNHDA, CDR2 SQIVND, per germline (reference sequence). CDR3 residues: CASSPGDYTGELFF. As DNA, the CDR3 is TGTGCCAGTAGTCCGGGGGATTACACCGGGGAGCTGTTTTTT.